The clone carrying this T cell receptor (beta chain) was seen a handful of times. This sample is drawn from a study of blood T cell repertoires in COVID-19. TCRdb's copy holds only in-frame clones and misses some; the assay was immunoSEQ multiplex PCR. This repertoire shows roughly 81,000 clones, approximately 82% found once; its top ten account for about 2.1%. Sample: peripheral blood. This clonotype was sampled from a woman in her sixties or seventies with acute or convalescent COVID-19.

The CDR3 sequence: CASSLASYGYTF. The CDR3 bases are TGTGCCAGCAGCTTAGCGTCCTATGGCTACACCTTC. The V gene is TRBV13, the J gene TRBJ1-2; D not resolved. V lost 1 base and J 4 bases, leaving 4 bases between the germline ends. Per the germline V gene, CDR1 is PRHDT and CDR2 is FYEKMQ (reference sequence). The CDR3 has 12 amino acids.